A few counts support the clone carrying this T cell receptor (beta chain). Its target is not known. Each donor's status was that of a healthy bone marrow donor. This specimen belongs to a study of cytomegalovirus exposure and HLA in healthy donors. Study-wide context: Early released data had 65 million to 100 million unique TCRs, all coming from HLA-typed donors.

Trimming stripped 4 bases from V and 3 bases from J, with 16 bases between. Germline CDR1 is SGHRS and CDR2 is YFSETQ. This CDR3 spans 15 amino acids. Notes on the study in general: Later on, analysis showed that most CMV-associated TCR beta chains appeared to be HLA-restricted. What TCR beta sequences reportedly achieved was accurate prediction of HLA-A and HLA-B alleles in most subjects.

The PCR ran on 60 Vbeta and 13 Jbeta primers. Generated by immunoSEQ multiplex PCR, the TCRdb table keeps only in-frame clones and is missing some. The profile shows 150,000 to 200,000 clones, about four fifths of them singletons. The source material was PBMCs. This clonotype originated in a man aged 25-45 years in good health and CMV-seropositive. V is TRBV5-1 and J is TRBJ2-5; TRBD2 might be the D (6 bases). CDR3 sequence reads: CASSPRVADKETQYF. The CDR3 DNA is TGCGCCAGCAGCCCTCGGGTAGCGGATAAAGAGACCCAGTACTTC. The whole variable domain, remainder taken from reference TRBV5-1 and TRBJ2-5, is KAGVTQTPRYLIKTRGQQVTLSCSPISGHRSVSWYQQTPGQGLQFLFEYFSETQRNKGNFPGRFSGRQFSNSRSEMNVSTLELGDSALYLCASSPRVADKETQYFGPGTRLLVL.